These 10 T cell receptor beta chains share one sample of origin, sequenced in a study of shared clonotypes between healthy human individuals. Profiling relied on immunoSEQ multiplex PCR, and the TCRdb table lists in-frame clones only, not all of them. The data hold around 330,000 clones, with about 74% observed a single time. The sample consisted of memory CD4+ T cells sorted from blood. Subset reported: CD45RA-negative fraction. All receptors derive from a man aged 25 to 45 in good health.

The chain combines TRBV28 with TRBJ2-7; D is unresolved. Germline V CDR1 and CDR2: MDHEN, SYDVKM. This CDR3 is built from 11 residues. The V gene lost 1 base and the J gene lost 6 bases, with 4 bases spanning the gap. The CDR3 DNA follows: TGTGCCAGCAGTTTATTTGGCGAGCAGTACTTC. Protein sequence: CASSLFGEQYF. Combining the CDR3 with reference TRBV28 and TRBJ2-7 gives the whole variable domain DVKVTQSSRYLVKRTGEKVFLECVQDMDHENMFWYRQDPGLGLRLIYFSYDVKMKEKGDIPEGYSVSREKKERFSLILESASTNQTSMYLCASSLFGEQYFGPGTRLTVT.

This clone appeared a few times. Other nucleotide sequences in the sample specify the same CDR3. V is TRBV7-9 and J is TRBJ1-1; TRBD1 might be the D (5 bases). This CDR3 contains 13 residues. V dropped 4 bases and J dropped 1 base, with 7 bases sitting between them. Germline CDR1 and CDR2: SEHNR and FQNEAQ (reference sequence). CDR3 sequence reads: CASSSQGNTEAFF. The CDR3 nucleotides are TGTGCCAGCAGCTCGCAGGGGAACACTGAAGCTTTCTTT.

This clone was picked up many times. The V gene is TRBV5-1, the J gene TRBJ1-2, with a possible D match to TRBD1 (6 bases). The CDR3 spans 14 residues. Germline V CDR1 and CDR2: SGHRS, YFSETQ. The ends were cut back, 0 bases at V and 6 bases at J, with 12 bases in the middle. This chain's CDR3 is CASSLDATGNGYTF. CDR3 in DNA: TGCGCCAGCAGCTTGGATGCTACAGGGAATGGCTACACCTTC.

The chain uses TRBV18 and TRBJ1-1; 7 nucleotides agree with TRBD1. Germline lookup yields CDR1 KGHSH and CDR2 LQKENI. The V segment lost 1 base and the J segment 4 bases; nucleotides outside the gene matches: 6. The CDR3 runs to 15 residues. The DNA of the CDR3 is TGTGCCAGCTCACCACGGGACAGCCCGAGCACTGAAGCTTTCTTT. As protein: CASSPRDSPSTEAFF.

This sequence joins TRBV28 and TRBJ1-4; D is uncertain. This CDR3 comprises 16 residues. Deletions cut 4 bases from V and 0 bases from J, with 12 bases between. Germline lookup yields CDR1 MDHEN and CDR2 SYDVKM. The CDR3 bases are TGTGCCAGCAGTTCTCCCCTCAGCTCAACTAATGAAAAACTGTTTTTT. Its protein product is CASSSPLSSTNEKLFF. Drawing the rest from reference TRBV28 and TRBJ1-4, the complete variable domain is DVKVTQSSRYLVKRTGEKVFLECVQDMDHENMFWYRQDPGLGLRLIYFSYDVKMKEKGDIPEGYSVSREKKERFSLILESASTNQTSMYLCASSSPLSSTNEKLFFGSGTQLSVL.

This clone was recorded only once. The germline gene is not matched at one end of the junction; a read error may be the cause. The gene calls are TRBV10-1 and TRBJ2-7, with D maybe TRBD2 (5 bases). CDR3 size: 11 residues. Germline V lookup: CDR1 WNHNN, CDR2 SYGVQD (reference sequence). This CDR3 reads CANQLTPRGFF. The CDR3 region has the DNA TGCGCCAACCAATTGACCCCAAGAGGGTTCTTC.

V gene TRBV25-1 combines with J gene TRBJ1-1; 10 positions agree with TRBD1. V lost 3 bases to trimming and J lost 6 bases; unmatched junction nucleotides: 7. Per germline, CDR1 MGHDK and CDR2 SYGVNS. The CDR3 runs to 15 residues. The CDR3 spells CASSDYRDRGAEAFF. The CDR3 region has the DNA TGTGCCAGCAGTGATTACCGGGACAGGGGCGCTGAAGCTTTCTTT. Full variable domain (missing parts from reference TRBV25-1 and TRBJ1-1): EADIYQTPRYLVIGTGKKITLECSQTMGHDKMYWYQQDPGMELHLIHYSYGVNSTEKGDLSSESTVSRIRTEHFPLTLESARPSHTSQYLCASSDYRDRGAEAFFGQGTRLTVV.

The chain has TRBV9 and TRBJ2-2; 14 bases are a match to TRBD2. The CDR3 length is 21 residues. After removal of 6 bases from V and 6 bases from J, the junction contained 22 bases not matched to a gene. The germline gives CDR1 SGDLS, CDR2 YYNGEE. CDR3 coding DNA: TGTGCCAGCATGTCTCGGGACAGGGGACTAGCGGGAGTGGTCGGGGCCGGGGAGCTGTTTTTT. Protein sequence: CASMSRDRGLAGVVGAGELFF. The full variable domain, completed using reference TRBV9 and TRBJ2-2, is DSGVTQTPKHLITATGQRVTLRCSPRSGDLSVYWYQQSLDQGLQFLIQYYNGEERAKGNILERFSAQQFPDLHSELNLSSLELGDSALYFCASMSRDRGLAGVVGAGELFFGEGSRLTVL.

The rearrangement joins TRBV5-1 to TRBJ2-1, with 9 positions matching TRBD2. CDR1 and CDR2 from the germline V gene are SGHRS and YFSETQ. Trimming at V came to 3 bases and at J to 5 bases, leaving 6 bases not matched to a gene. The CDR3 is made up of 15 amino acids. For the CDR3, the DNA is TGCGCCAGCAGCTCCTGGACTAGCGACCACAATGAGCAGTTCTTC. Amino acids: CASSSWTSDHNEQFF.

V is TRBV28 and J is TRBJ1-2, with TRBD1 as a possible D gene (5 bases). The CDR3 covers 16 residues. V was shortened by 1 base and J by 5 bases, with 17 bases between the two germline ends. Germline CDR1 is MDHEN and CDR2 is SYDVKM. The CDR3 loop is CASSLSSGGGVYGYTF. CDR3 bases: TGTGCCAGCAGTTTATCTTCCGGGGGAGGGGTGTATGGCTACACCTTC.